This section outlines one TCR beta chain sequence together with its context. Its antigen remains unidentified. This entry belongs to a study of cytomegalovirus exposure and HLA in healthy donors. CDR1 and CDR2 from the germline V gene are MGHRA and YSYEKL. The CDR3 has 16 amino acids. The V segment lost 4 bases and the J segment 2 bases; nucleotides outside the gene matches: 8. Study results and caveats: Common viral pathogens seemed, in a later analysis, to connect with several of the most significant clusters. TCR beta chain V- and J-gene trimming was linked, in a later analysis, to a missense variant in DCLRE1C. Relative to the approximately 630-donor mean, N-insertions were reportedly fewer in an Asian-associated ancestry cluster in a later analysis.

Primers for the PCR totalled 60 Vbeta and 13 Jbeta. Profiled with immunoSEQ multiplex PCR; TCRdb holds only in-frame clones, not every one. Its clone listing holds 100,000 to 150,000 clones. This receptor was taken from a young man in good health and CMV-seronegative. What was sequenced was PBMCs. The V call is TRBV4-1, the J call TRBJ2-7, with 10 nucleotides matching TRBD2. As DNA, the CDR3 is TGCGCCAGCAGCCTACGGACTAGCGGTGCTACCTACGAGCAGTACTTC. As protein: CASSLRTSGATYEQYF.